The T cell receptor beta chain under discussion was sequenced for a study of T cell responses to AZD1222 COVID-19 vaccine (dated by TCRdb to the early 2020s). Background on the whole study: Because spike-specific TCR depth and breadth did not differ between the two schedules, AZD1222 recipients who got a second dose at roughly 4 weeks were pooled with those who got a second dose at roughly 12 weeks. A total of 233 trial participants underwent TCR sequencing, of whom about 210 received two doses of AZD1222 and approximately 25 received two doses of the MenACWY control vaccine. Enrollment into the trials was organized by age into subgroups of 18-55, 56-69 and 70-plus years, and those subgroups contained approximately 160, 26 and 62 TCR-sequenced participants, respectively. Study-wide conclusions, independent of this receptor: The 56-69-year group was small, and its depth increase did not reach significance, likely because of low power. The vaccine-associated CD4 TCRs covered the entire spike protein, and the dominant responses fell in regions 160-218 and 743-854. Conclusions about previously exposed vaccinees were limited because only six AZD1222 recipients were SARS-CoV-2 seropositive at baseline. Because no day 14 peak-response samples were available, repertoires were characterized only after the peak T cell response. After two AZD1222 doses, spike-specific TCR breadth and depth were significantly higher than at day 0 and than in MenACWY recipients. Epitopes outside the regions mutated in the B.1.351 and B.1.1.7 variants were reportedly recognized by nearly half of the unique spike-specific TCRs. Participants were mostly white British, with more females than males. The authors suggested clonal diversity may have been underestimated.

The cysteine opens and the phenylalanine closes a CDR3 of 17 amino acids. The read is trimmed to its CDR3 DNA, 51 bases read in frame from base 1. V is cut back by 5 bases and J by 2 bases, with 13 bases in the junction unmatched. Sequences SGHTA (CDR1) and FQGNSA (CDR2) are obtained from the germline V gene. This specimen's time point label, interpreted: baseline before first vaccination. Samples from vaccinated people were obtained from the UK trials COV001 and COV002, which included a single-blind randomized controlled phase 2/3 trial of AZD1222 (ChAdOx1 nCoV-19) in healthy adults. Trial participant PBMC samples were collected at day 0 and day 28 after the second dose for TCRbeta chain sequencing. As concerns this clone: Its antigen is not yet known. Nothing much larger sits one base from this clone, and base qualities are not available.

The CDR3 regions of human TCRbeta chains were subjected to immunosequencing. The paper's processing steps were these. Repertoire TCRs were matched against a reference library of SARS-CoV-2-specific TCRs generated with the MIRA antigen-specificity platform. Breadth meant the fraction of unique TCRs that were SARS-CoV-2-associated, whereas depth meant the fraction of total T cells that were SARS-CoV-2-associated. Using the MIRA data, each spike-specific TCR was mapped to the spike region that the TCR reacts to and placed in a CD4 or CD8 class. Log10-transformed breadth and depth values were compared by one-way ANOVA with Sidak's multiple comparisons tests. TCRdb stores this immuneACCESS table with in-frame sequences only. Part of the clones is absent; in the studies checked, under half of the shortfall reflects unresolved V genes, and no reason is known for the rest. The V and J calls and clone size come from that table; D and trimming were worked out from the DNA. In this sample the table shows 150,000 or so clones, about 88% of which occur a single time. The top ten clonotypes cover around 3.1% of the sample.

Source: peripheral blood, taken on day 0 of AZD1222 vaccination. This chain is built from TRBV7-2 and TRBJ2-5; 8 of the junction bases match TRBD2. This clonotype originated in an adult in good health. The bases read TGTGCCAGCAGCCAGCTCGGCGGGGGGCTTCCTCAAGAGACCCAGTACTTC. This sequence encodes CASSQLGGGLPQETQYF.